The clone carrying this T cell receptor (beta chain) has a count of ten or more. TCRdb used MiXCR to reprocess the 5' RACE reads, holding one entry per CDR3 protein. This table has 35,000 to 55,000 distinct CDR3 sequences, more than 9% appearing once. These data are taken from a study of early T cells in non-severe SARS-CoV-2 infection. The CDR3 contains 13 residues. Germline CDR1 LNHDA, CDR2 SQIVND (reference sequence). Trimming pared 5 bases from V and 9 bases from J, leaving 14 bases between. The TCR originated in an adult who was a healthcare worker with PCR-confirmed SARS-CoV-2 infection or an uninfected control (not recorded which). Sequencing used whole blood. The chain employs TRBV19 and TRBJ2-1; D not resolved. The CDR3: CASSYLERGEQFF. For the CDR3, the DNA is TGTGCCAGTAGTTACCTAGAGAGAGGTGAGCAGTTCTTC.